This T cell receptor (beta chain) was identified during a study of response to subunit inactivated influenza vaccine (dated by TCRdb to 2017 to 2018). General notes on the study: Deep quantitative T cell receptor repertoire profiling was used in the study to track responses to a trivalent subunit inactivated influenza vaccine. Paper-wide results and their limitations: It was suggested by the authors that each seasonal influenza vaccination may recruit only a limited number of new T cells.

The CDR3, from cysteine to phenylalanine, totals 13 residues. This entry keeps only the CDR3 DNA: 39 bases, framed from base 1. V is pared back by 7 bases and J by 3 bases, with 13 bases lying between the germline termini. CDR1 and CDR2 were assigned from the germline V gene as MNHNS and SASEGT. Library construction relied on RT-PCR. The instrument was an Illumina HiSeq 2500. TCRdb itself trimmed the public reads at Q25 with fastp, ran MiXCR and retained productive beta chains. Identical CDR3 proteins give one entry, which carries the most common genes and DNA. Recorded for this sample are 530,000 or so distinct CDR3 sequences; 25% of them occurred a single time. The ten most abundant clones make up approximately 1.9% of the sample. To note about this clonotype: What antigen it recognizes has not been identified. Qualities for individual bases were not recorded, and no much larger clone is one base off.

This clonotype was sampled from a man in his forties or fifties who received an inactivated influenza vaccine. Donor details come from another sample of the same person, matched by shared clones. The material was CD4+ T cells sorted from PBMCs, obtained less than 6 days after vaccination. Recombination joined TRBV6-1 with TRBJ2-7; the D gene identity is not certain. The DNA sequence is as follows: TGTGCCAGCAAAACACAGAGTTTCTACGAGCAGTACTTC. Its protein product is CASKTQSFYEQYF.